These T cell receptor beta chains were read from a single sample in a study of T-cell reconstitution after alpha-beta-depleted transplantation in children. TCRdb reprocessed the PCR reads with MiXCR, giving one entry per CDR3 protein. The sample yields 530,000 or so distinct CDR3 sequences, around 27% seen once. The sample consisted of PBMCs, taken before TCRalphabeta/CD19-depleted stem cell transplant. The receptors here all came from a boy younger than two with Wiskott-Aldrich syndrome, due to receive a stem cell transplant. The CDR3 runs from the conserved cysteine through the conserved F or W. Fields, in order: clone size, V gene, J gene, D gene, CDR3 protein, CDR3 DNA. A D gene is named only where the DNA matches it firmly. Only part of the rows carry a size: once, few, many, or a class if the clone is expanded.

.	TRBV27	TRBJ2-7	TRBD1	CASSLRTGGSYEQYF	TGTGCCAGCAGTTTGCGTACAGGGGGGTCCTACGAGCAGTACTTC
.	TRBV18	TRBJ2-1	TRBD2	CGSSLGLAGGNYNEQFF	TGTGGCAGCTCACTGGGACTAGCGGGAGGAAACTACAATGAGCAGTTCTTC
.	TRBV18	TRBJ2-7	.	CASSLDREGQYF	TGTGCCAGCTCACTCGACAGAGAAGGGCAGTACTTC
few	TRBV29-1	TRBJ2-2	.	CSVESGARELFF	TGCAGCGTTGAGTCTGGGGCGCGGGAGCTGTTTTTT
.	TRBV7-8	TRBJ2-7	TRBD1	CASTPGDRGEQYF	TGTGCCAGCACCCCCGGCGACAGGGGCGAGCAGTACTTC
.	TRBV5-1	TRBJ2-4	TRBD2	CASSPTSGREGKNIQYF	TGCGCCAGCAGCCCGACGAGCGGGAGAGAGGGCAAAAACATTCAGTACTTC
.	TRBV4-2	TRBJ2-1	.	CASSQEGASAYNEQFF	TGTGCCAGCAGCCAAGAAGGAGCTAGCGCATACAATGAGCAGTTCTTC
.	TRBV7-6	TRBJ2-1	TRBD2	CASSFGTSVNNEQFF	TGTGCCAGCAGCTTCGGGACTAGCGTTAACAATGAGCAGTTCTTC
few	TRBV7-2	TRBJ2-1	.	CASSLYLPWGNEQFF	TGTGCCAGCAGCTTATATCTACCGTGGGGGAATGAGCAGTTCTTC
few	TRBV9	TRBJ2-3	.	CASSVEQVEDTQYF	TGTGCCAGCAGCGTAGAACAGGTTGAAGATACGCAGTATTTT
few	TRBV5-1	TRBJ1-5	TRBD1	CASSQTGGAVEGNQPQHF	TGCGCCAGCAGCCAGACAGGGGGCGCCGTAGAAGGCAATCAGCCCCAGCATTTT
.	TRBV6-1	TRBJ1-2	TRBD1	CASRDRAEGYTF	TGTGCCAGCCGGGACAGGGCGGAGGGCTACACCTTC
many	TRBV5-1	TRBJ2-5	.	CASSLGGGETQYF	TGCGCCAGCAGCTTGGGGGGAGGAGAGACCCAGTACTTC
once	TRBV18	TRBJ2-1	TRBD1	CASSRTGLSQFF	TGTGCCAGCTCACGGACAGGTTTAAGTCAGTTCTTC
few	TRBV20-1	TRBJ1-4	.	CSGRASTNEKLFF	TGCAGTGGCAGGGCGTCAACTAATGAAAAACTGTTTTTT
few	TRBV24-1	TRBJ2-3	TRBD2	CATSDLPAGGTDTQYF	TGTGCCACCAGTGATTTGCCAGCGGGAGGCACAGATACGCAGTATTTT
few	TRBV27	TRBJ2-1	.	CASSLLVNNEQFF	TGTGCCAGCAGTTTATTAGTTAACAATGAGCAGTTCTTC